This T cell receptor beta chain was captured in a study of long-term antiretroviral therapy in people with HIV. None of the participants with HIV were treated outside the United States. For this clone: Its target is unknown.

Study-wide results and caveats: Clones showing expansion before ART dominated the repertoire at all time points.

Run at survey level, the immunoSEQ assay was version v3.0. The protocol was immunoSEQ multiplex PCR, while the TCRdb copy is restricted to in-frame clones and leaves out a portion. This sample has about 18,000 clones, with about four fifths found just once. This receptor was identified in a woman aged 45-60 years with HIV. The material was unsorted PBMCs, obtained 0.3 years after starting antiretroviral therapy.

As DNA, the CDR3 is TGTGCCAGCAGGAGGGGCGCCGGCACAGATACGCAGTATTTT. Translating it yields CASRRGAGTDTQYF. The chain joins TRBV6-5 to TRBJ2-3; TRBD1 or TRBD2 may be the D gene (5 bases each). CDR1 is MNHEY and CDR2 is SVGAGI in the germline V gene. CDR3 size: 14 residues. Trimming cost V 6 bases and J 1 base, with 11 bases left between them.